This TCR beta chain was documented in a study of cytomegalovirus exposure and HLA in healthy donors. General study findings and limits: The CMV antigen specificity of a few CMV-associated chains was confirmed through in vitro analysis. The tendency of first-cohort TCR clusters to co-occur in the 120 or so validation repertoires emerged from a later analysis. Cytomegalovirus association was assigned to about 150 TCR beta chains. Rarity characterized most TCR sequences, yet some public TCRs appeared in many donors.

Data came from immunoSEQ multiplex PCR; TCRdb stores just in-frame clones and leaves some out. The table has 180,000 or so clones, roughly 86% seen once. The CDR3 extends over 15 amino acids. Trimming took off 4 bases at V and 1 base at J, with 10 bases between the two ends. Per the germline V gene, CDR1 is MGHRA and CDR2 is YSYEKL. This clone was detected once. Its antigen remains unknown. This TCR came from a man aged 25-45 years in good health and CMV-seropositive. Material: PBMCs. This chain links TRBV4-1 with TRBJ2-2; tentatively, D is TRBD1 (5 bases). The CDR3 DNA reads TGCGCCAGCAGCCTAGGTCAGGGGAACACCGGGGAGCTGTTTTTT. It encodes CASSLGQGNTGELFF.